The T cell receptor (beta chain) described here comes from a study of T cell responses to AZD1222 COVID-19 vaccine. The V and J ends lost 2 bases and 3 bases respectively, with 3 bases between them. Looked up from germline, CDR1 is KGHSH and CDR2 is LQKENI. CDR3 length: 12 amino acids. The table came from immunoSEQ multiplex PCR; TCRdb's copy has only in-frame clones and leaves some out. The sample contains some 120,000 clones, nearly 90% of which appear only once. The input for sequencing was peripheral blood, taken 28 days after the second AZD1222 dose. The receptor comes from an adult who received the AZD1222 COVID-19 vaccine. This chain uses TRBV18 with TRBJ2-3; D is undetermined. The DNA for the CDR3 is TGTGCCAGCTCACCAGAGACAGATACGCAGTATTTT. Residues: CASSPETDTQYF.